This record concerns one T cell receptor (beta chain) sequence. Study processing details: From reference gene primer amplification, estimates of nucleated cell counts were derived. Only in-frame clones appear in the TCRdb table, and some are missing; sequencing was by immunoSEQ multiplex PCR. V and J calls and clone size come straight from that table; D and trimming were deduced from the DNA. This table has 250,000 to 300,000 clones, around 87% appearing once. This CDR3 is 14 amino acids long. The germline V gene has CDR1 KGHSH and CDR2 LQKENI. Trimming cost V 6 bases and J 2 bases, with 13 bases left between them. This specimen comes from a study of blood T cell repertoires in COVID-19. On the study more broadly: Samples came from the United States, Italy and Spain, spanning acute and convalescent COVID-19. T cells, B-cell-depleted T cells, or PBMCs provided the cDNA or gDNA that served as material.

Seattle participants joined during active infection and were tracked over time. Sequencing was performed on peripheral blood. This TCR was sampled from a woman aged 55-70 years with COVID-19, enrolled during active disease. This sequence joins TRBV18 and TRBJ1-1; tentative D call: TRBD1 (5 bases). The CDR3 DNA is TGTGCCAGCTCCCTGGAGGGGATCAACACTGAAGCTTTCTTT. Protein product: CASSLEGINTEAFF.